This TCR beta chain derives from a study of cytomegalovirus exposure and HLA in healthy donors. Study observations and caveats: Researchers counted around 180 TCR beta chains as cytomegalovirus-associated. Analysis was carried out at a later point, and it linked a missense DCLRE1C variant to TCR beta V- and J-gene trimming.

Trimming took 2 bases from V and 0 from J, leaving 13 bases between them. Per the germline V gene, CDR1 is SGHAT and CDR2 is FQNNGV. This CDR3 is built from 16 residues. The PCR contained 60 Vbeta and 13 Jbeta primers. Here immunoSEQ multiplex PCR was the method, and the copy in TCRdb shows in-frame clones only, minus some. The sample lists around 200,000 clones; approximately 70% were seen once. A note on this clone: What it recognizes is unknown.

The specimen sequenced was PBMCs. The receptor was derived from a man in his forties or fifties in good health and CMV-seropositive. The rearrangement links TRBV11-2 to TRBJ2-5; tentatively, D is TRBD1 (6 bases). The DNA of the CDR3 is TGTGCCAGCAGCTTACGAGACAGGATCTACCAAGAGACCCAGTACTTC. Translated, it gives CASSLRDRIYQETQYF. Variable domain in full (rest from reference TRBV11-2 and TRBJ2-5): EAGVAQSPRYKIIEKRQSVAFWCNPISGHATLYWYQQILGQGPKLLIQFQNNGVVDDSQLPKDRFSAERLKGVDSTLKIQPAKLEDSAVYLCASSLRDRIYQETQYFGPGTRLLVL.